This is a list of T cell receptor beta chains from one sample in a study of T-cell reconstitution after alpha-beta-depleted transplantation in children. TCRdb re-derived calls from the PCR reads in MiXCR, one entry per CDR3 protein. Of 250,000 to 300,000 distinct CDR3 sequences in the sample, around 7.1% were seen once. The specimen was peripheral blood, collected 360 days after TCRalphabeta/CD19-depleted stem cell transplant. The receptors were gathered from a female patient aged 2-15 years who had a stem cell transplant for Fanconi anemia, so the T cells may come from the graft donor. CDR3s include the opening cysteine and the closing phenylalanine or tryptophan.

TRBJ2-7	TRBV20-1	CSARDRVAGAYEQYF
TRBJ2-7	TRBV6-1	CASSEAGQIDYEQYF
TRBJ2-5	TRBV6-1	CASSGTVQETQYF
TRBJ1-1	TRBV4-1	CASSPQRGAPEAFF
TRBJ2-5	TRBV29-1	CSVRHRGIQETQYF
TRBJ1-6	TRBV12-3/TRBV12-4	CASSFGWGRENSPLHF
TRBJ2-1	TRBV25-1	CASSRLAGGLRNEQFF
TRBJ1-2	TRBV20-1	CSATGAHYGYTF
TRBJ2-3	TRBV18	CASSPPDRHYTDTQYF
TRBJ1-3	TRBV12-3/TRBV12-4	CASSLGTGSSGNTIYF
TRBJ2-1	TRBV5-1	CASSSQIWGGRGGEQFF
TRBJ1-2	TRBV15	CATSSPGGNYGYTF
TRBJ1-1	TRBV5-1	CASRMGAALNTEAFF
TRBJ1-2	TRBV5-4	CASSRVQGVEAGYTF
TRBJ2-5	TRBV14	CASSQDPSAYQETQYF
TRBJ2-3	TRBV20-1	CSASDGTRYTDTQYF
TRBJ2-7	TRBV5-1	CASSLGQPRYEQYF
TRBJ1-4	TRBV2	CASTRDRGPEKLFF
TRBJ2-1	TRBV12-3/TRBV12-4	CASSLRQGYYNEQFF
TRBJ1-4	TRBV4-3	CASSQEGQHTTNEKLFF
TRBJ1-3	TRBV12-3/TRBV12-4	CASRPRGFSGNTIYF
TRBJ1-5	TRBV4-1	CASSQGVYQPQHF